Detailed here is one T cell receptor beta chain. Its antigen is not known. Trimming removed 5 bases at V and 6 bases at J, with 15 bases between. CDR3 length: 14 amino acids. Looked up from germline, CDR1 is SGHRS and CDR2 is YFSETQ. A single record per CDR3 protein comes from TCRdb applying MiXCR to the RT-PCR reads. The sample lists roughly 760,000 distinct CDR3 sequences; 21% were seen once. This record belongs to a study of response to subunit inactivated influenza vaccine. General observations from the study: Authors suggested seasonal influenza vaccinations each recruit few new T cells.

The material was PBMCs from blood, obtained roughly 5 days after vaccination. This chain connects TRBV5-1 to TRBJ2-1, with a possible D match to TRBD2 (5 bases). The sequence was obtained from a man aged 50 to 60 who received an inactivated influenza vaccine. The CDR3 region has the DNA TGCGCCAGCAGGTGGAGGCCGAATATCAATGAGCAGTTCTTC. As protein: CASRWRPNINEQFF. The whole variable domain, filled in from reference TRBV5-1 and TRBJ2-1, reads KAGVTQTPRYLIKTRGQQVTLSCSPISGHRSVSWYQQTPGQGLQFLFEYFSETQRNKGNFPGRFSGRQFSNSRSEMNVSTLELGDSALYLCASRWRPNINEQFFGPGTRLTVL.